This record looks at one TCR beta chain sequence and its context. This sample was included in a study of CD4 T cells in relation to SARS-CoV-2 and coronaviruses. The wider study: Convalescent donors were aged about 21 to 75, with median around 40 years.

The CDR3 totals 11 residues. Germline assignment: CDR1 DFQATT and CDR2 SNEGSKA (reference sequence). Deletions cut 1 base from V and 6 bases from J, with 4 bases between. The assay was immunoSEQ multiplex PCR, and TCRdb's table has in-frame clones only and misses some. The data contain 50,000 to 65,000 clones, about 90% of them singletons. Sequences were obtained from naive CD4+ T cells from PBMCs. Subset in this sample: naive CD4+ T cells isolated by negative enrichment. The clonotype was recovered from an adult with COVID-19. The chain is built from TRBV20-1 and TRBJ2-1, with D uncertain. The CDR3 DNA follows: TGCAGTGCTAGAGGGCCCAATGAGCAGTTCTTC. This translates into CSARGPNEQFF.